In this sample, the clone carrying this T cell receptor (beta chain) turned up once. Into every PCR, synthetic TCR analog templates were spiked. Clones were sequenced by immunoSEQ multiplex PCR, and TCRdb holds only the in-frame ones, with some missing. The sample shows about 36,000 clones, approximately 88% of them seen only once. The entry originates in a study of PD-L1 blockade in urothelial cancer. Across the study: Dosed intravenously at 1,200 mg every 3 weeks, atezolizumab was initiated by patients in the mid-2010s. Male patients with bladder-origin urothelial cancer numbered about 85% of the roughly 29.

With 2 bases removed from V and 0 bases from J, the gap between germline ends came to 14 bases. The CDR3 runs to 16 residues. Germline V CDR1 and CDR2: GTSNPN, SVGIG (reference sequence). The time point: peripheral blood 6 weeks after treatment start. For each patient, 1 to 8 samples were obtained, pretreatment and on-treatment. The clonotype originates from a man in his forties or fifties with urothelial cancer. The sequences come from PBMCs, collected around atezolizumab (anti-PD-L1) treatment. V usage is TRBV30 and J usage is TRBJ1-5; D perhaps matches TRBD1 (6 bases). The CDR3 loop is CAWSSPGEYSNQPQHF. DNA of the CDR3: TGTGCCTGGAGTTCCCCAGGGGAATATAGCAATCAGCCCCAGCATTTT.